This T cell receptor beta chain derives from a study of blood T cell repertoires in COVID-19 (dated by TCRdb to 2018 to 2020). Notes on the research overall: Samples from collaborators originated in the United States, Italy and Spain and spanned both the acute and convalescent phases of COVID-19. The material from the prospective study consisted of cDNA or gDNA derived from T cells, B-cell-depleted T cells, or PBMCs. The dataset comprised deeply sampled blood TCRbeta repertoires from subjects exposed to, actively infected with, or recovered from COVID-19. The repertoires were released in a freely available public database meant as a resource for research on the immune response to SARS-CoV-2. The samples were drawn from the first 160 participants of the ongoing ImmuneRACE study and from under 1,500 subjects provided by 6 global collaborators. Sample metadata almost always included a de-identified subject ID, COVID-19 status, age in years and sex. Where available, HLA class I and class II types were taken from metadata supplied by the sample provider and were not determined by assay-based typing. Here is what the overall study found, with its caveats: Clinical and demographic metadata were provided uncurated, with the amount varying by source and participant.

Regarding this clone: Its antigen remains unidentified. The sample holds no much larger clone one base away, and base qualities are not on file.

Collaborating institutions collected whole blood in K2EDTA tubes following their own protocols. Collaborator samples were shipped for TCRbeta analysis as frozen whole blood, isolated PBMCs, or DNA extracted from either sample type. The immunoSEQ Assay, a bias-controlled multiplex PCR, was used to amplify TCRbeta CDR3 regions from genomic DNA. Per the source publication's procedure: The number of nucleated cells in each sample was estimated from the amplification of reference gene primers within the assay. Sequence reads were collapsed and filtered to measure the absolute abundance of every unique TCRbeta CDR3 rearrangement. For each sample, productive Simpson clonality was calculated as the square root of Simpson's diversity index over productive rearrangements. This is the immuneACCESS table as TCRdb keeps it, with only in-frame sequences that have V and J called. A part of the clones is gone; compared with another copy, unresolved V genes explain less than half, and the rest is unexplained. For V, J and clone size, that table is used; D and trimming come from the DNA. This sample is represented by roughly 52,000 clones; almost 85% of them were singletons. About 12% of the sample goes to the ten largest clones.

Sequenced material: peripheral blood. The clonotype comes from a human donor in a cohort sampled during active COVID-19.

The nucleotide sequence reads as follows: TGTGCCAGCAGTTTATCCTCCGGGGTGGGAAGTGGCTACACCTTC. Its translation is CASSLSSGVGSGYTF. Recombination connected TRBV27 to TRBJ1-2; no confident D gene assignment can be made. In the germline V gene (reference sequence), CDR1 corresponds to MNHEY and CDR2 to SMNVEV. V is pared back by 0 bases and J by 7 bases, with 15 bases lying between the germline termini. The CDR3 runs 15 residues from the cysteine to the phenylalanine. Only the CDR3 part of the read is kept: 45 bases, read in frame from the first base.